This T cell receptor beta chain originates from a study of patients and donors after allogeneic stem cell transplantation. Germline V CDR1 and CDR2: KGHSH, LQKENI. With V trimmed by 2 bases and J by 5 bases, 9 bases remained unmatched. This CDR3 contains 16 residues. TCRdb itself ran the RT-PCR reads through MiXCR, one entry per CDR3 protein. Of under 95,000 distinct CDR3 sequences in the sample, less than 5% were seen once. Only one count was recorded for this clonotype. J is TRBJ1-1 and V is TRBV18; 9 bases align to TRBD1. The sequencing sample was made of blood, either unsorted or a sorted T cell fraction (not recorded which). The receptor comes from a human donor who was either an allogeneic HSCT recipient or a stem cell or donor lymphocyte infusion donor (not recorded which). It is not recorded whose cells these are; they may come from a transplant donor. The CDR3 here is CASSPGQGRWGTEAFF. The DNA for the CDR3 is TGTGCCAGCTCACCAGGACAGGGGCGATGGGGGACTGAAGCTTTCTTT.